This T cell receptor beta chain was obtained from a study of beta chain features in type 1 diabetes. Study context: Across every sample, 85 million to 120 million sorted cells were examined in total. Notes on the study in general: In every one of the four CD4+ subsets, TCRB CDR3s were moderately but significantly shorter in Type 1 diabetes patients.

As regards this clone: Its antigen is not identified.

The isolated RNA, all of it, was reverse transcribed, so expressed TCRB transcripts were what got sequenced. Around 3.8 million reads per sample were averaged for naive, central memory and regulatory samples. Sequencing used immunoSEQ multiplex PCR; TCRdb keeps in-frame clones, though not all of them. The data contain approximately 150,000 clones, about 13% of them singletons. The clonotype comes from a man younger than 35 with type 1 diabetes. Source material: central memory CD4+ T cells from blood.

CDR3 protein: CASSSRDYHYEQYF. The CDR3 bases are TGTGCCAGCAGCTCCCGGGACTACCACTACGAGCAGTACTTC. This chain uses TRBV5-4 with TRBJ2-7; 7 bases agree with TRBD2. CDR3 length: 14 amino acids. Germline V gene data show CDR1 as SGHNT and CDR2 as YYREEE (reference sequence). V shed 3 bases, J shed 3 bases, and the junction held 6 bases outside the gene matches.